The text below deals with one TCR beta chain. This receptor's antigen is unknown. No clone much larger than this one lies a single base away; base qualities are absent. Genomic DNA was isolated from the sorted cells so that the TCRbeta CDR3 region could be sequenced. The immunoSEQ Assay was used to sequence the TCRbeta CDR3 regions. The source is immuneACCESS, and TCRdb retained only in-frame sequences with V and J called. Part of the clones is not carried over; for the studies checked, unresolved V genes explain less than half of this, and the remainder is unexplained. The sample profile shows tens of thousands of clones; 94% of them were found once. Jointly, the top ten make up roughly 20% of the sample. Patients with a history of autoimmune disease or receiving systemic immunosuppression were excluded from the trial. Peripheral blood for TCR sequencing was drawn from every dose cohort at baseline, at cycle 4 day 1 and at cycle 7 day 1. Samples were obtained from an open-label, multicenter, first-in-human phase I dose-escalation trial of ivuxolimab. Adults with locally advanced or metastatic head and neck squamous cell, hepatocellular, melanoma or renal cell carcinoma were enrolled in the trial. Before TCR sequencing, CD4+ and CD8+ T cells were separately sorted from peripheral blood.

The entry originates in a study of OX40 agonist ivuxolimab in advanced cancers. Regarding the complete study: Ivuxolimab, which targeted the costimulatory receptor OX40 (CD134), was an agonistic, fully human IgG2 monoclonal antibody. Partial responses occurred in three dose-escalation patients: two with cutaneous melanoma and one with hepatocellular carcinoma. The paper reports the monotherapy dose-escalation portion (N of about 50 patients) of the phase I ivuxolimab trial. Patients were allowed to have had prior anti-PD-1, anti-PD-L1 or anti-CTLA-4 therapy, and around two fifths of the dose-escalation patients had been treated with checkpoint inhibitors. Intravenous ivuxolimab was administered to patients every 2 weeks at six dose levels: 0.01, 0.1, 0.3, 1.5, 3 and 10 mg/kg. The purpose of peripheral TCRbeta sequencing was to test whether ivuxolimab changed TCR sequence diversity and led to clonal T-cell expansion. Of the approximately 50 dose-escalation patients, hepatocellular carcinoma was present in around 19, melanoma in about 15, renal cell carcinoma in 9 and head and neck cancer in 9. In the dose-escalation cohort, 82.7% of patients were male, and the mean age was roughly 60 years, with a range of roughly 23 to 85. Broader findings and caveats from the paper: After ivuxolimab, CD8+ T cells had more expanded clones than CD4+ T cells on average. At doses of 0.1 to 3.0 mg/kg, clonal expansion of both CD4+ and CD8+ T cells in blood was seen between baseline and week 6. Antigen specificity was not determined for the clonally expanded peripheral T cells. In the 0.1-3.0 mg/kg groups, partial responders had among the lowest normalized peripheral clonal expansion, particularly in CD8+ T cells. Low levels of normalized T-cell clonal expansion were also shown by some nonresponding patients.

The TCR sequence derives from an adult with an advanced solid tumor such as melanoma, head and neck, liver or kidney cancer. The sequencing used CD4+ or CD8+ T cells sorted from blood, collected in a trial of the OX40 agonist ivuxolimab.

The bases read TGTGCCAGCAGCTTTGGCAGGGTGAGCTATGGCTACACCTTC. This is translated as CASSFGRVSYGYTF. The chain is assembled from TRBV5-6 and TRBJ1-2; 5 matching bases give a weak D call of TRBD1. The junction shows trimming of 2 bases on V and 4 bases on J, plus 12 bases between the germline ends. Including cysteine and phenylalanine, the CDR3 has 14 amino acids. The retained sequence is limited to the CDR3, 42 bases, with the frame set at the first base. From the germline V gene, CDR1 is SGHDT and CDR2 is YYEEEE. Outside the CDR3, residues come from the reference TRBV5-6 and TRBJ1-2 proteins, so the full variable domain is: DAGVTQSPTHLIKTRGQQVTLRCSPKSGHDTVSWYQQALGQGPQFIFQYYEEEERQRGNFPDRFSGHQFPNYSSELNVNALLLGDSALYLCASSFGRVSYGYTFGSGTRLTVV.